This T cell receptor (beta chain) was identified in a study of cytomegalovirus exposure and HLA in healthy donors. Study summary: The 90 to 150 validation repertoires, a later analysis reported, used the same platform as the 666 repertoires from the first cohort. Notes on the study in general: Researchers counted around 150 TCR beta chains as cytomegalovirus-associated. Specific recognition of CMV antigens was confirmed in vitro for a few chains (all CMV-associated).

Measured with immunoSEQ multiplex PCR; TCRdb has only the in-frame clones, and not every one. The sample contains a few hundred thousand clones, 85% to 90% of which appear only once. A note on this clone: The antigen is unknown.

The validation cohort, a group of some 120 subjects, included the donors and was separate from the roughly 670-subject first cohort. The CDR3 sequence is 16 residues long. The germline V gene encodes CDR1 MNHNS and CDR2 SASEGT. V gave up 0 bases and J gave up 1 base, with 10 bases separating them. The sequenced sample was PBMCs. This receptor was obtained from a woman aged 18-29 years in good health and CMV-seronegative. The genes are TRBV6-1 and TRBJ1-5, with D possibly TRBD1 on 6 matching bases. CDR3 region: CASSEALTGSNQPQHF. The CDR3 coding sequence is TGTGCCAGCAGTGAAGCGCTTACAGGGAGCAATCAGCCCCAGCATTTT.